This entry features one T cell receptor beta chain sequence. The antigen remains unidentified. This sample stems from a study of T cells after yellow fever vaccination. Study in general: Fractions of low cell number were prepared using SMART-Seq v4 Ultra Low Input.

After removal of 5 bases from V and 5 bases from J, the junction contained 8 bases not matched to a gene. CDR1 SGHDT and CDR2 YYEEEE come from the germline V gene. This CDR3 contains 15 residues. Template-switching 5'RACE yielded the TCR cDNA; a universal primer site and UMIs were added in the process. TCRdb reprocessed the 5' RACE reads with MiXCR, giving one entry per CDR3 protein. The top ten hold 1% to 1.2% of the sample, which has approximately 250,000 distinct CDR3 sequences, more than 6.5% seen once. Findings and limits, study-wide: FACS-sorted repertoires could harbor abundant contaminating bulk-population clonotypes. Some clonotypes were seen in both the CD4 and the CD8 compartments. These made up a small share and likely arose from convergent recombination.

The V call is TRBV5-6, the J call TRBJ2-3; 10 positions agree with TRBD1. The TCR sequence derives from a man in his thirties or forties who received the YFV17D yellow fever vaccine. This specimen consisted of CD4+ T cells sorted from PBMCs, obtained on the day of the yellow fever booster vaccination. CDR3: CASRSPGQGIDTQYF. The CDR3, as DNA: TGTGCCAGCAGAAGTCCGGGACAGGGGATAGATACGCAGTATTTT. Full variable domain (missing parts from reference TRBV5-6 and TRBJ2-3): DAGVTQSPTHLIKTRGQQVTLRCSPKSGHDTVSWYQQALGQGPQFIFQYYEEEERQRGNFPDRFSGHQFPNYSSELNVNALLLGDSALYLCASRSPGQGIDTQYFGPGTRLTVL.